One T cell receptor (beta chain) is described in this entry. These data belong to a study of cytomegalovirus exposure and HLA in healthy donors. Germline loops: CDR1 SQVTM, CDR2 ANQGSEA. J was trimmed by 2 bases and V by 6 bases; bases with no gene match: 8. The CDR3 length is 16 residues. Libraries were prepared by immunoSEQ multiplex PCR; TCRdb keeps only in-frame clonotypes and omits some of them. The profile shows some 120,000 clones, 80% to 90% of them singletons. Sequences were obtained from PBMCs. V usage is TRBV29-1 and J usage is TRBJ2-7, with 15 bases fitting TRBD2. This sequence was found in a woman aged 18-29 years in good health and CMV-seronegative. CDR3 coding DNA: TGCAGCGTAGTGGGACTAGCGGGAGGCCGTCCCTACGAGCAGTACTTC. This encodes CSVVGLAGGRPYEQYF.